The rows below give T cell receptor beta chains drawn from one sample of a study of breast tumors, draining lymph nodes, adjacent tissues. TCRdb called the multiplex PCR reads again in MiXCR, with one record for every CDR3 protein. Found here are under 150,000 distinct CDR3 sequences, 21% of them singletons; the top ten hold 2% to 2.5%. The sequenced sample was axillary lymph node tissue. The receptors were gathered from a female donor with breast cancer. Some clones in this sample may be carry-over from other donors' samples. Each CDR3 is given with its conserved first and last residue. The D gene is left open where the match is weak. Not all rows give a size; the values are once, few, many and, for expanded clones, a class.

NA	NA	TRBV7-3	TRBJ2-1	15	TGTGCCAGCAGCTTAGGTGGTGGGCCGGTGAATGAGCAGTTCTTC	CASSLGGGPVNEQFF
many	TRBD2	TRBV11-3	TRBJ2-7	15	TGTGCCAGCAGCTTAGCAGCGGGAGCCACCTACGAGCAGTACTTC	CASSLAAGATYEQYF
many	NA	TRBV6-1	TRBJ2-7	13	TGTGCCAGCAGGACCCCGGAGGGTTACGAGCAGTACTTC	CASRTPEGYEQYF
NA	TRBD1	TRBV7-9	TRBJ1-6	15	TGTGCCAGCAGCCAGGTCGCAGGGGGTAATTCACCCCTCCACTTT	CASSQVAGGNSPLHF
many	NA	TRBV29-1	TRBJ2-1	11	TGCAGCTTGAGGGGGAACAATGAGCAGTTCTTC	CSLRGNNEQFF
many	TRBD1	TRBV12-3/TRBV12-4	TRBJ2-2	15	TGTGCCAGCAGAACCGGGACAGCGAACACCGGGGAGCTGTTTTTT	CASRTGTANTGELFF
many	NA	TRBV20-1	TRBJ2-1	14	TGCAGTGCTCCCCCGGCCAGGACTAACAATGAGCAGTTCTTC	CSAPPARTNNEQFF
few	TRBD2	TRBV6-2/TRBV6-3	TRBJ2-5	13	TGTGCCAGCACTCACGGGAGGGAAGAGACCCAGTACTTC	CASTHGREETQYF
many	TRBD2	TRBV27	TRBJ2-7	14	TGTGCCAGCAGTTCAGGGTCTAGCGGGAACGAGCAGTACTTC	CASSSGSSGNEQYF
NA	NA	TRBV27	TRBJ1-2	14	TGTGCCAGCAGCTCCTCCAGGGAAAACTATGGCTACACCTTC	CASSSSRENYGYTF
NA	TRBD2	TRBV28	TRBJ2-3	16	TGTGCCAGCAGTTCGGGCGGGAGAATCGGGACAGATACGCAGTATTTT	CASSSGGRIGTDTQYF
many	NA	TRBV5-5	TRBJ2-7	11	TGTGCCAGCAGCCGGGAATACGAGCAGTACTTC	CASSREYEQYF
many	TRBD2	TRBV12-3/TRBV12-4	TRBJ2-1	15	TGTGCCAGCAGTTTAGCTCTAGCGGGAGCCAATGAGCAGTTCTTC	CASSLALAGANEQFF
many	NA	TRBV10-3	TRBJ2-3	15	TGTGCCATCAGTGGCGATAAAGGGGCTTCGGATACGCAGTATTTT	CAISGDKGASDTQYF
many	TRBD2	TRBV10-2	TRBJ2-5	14	TGCGCCAGCAGTGAAAGGACTAGGACGGGGACCCAGTACTTC	CASSERTRTGTQYF
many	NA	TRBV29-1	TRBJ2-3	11	TGCAGCGTGGACAAACAAGATACGCAGTATTTT	CSVDKQDTQYF
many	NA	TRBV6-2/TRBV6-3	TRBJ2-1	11	TGTGCCAGCCGAGGGGAAAATGAGCAGTTCTTC	CASRGENEQFF
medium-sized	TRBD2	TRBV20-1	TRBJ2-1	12	TGCAGTGCCCGGGACTATTACAATGAGCAGTTCTTC	CSARDYYNEQFF
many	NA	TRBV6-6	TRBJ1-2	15	TGTGCCAGCAGTTACTCAGGGCTATCAGACTATGGCTACACCTTC	CASSYSGLSDYGYTF
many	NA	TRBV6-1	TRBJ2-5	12	TGTGCCAGCAGTTTCAGCCAAGAGACCCAGTACTTC	CASSFSQETQYF
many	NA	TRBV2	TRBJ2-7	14	TGTGCCAGCCACCTGACCATGAGCTCCTACGAGCAGTACTTC	CASHLTMSSYEQYF
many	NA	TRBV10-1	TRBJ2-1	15	TGCGCCAGCAGTGAGGACATCACGGGATTGAATGAGCAGTTCTTC	CASSEDITGLNEQFF